This entry features one T cell receptor (beta chain) sequence. The data were obtained in a study of T cell changes during pregnancy in multiple sclerosis. The repertoire was sequenced with immunoSEQ multiplex PCR; TCRdb's copy has only in-frame clones and lacks some. Here the sample spans 60,000 to 70,000 clones, roughly 90% being singletons. The V end was cut by 3 bases, the J end by 4 bases, with 17 bases between. Germline V gene sequence: CDR1 SGDLS, CDR2 YYNGEE. This CDR3 has 15 amino acids. The chain joins TRBV9 to TRBJ2-7; possible D gene TRBD1, 6 bases. This clonotype was sampled from a female donor in good health, enrolled as a control in a pregnancy study. The sample here was peripheral blood, taken in the second trimester of pregnancy. The CDR3 DNA reads TGTGCCAGCAGCGCCACACCAGGGGCCGGTTACGAGCAGTACTTC. Encoded protein: CASSATPGAGYEQYF.